The 13 T cell receptor beta chains listed next were all sequenced from one sample in a study of cytomegalovirus exposure and HLA in healthy donors. The PCR used 60 Vbeta and 13 Jbeta primers. Clones were sequenced by immunoSEQ multiplex PCR, and TCRdb holds only the in-frame ones, with some missing. Of around 50,000 clones listed, roughly 80% are singletons. Sample: PBMCs. The receptors originated from a man aged 25 to 40 in good health and CMV-seropositive.

The rearrangement joins TRBV2 to TRBJ2-5, with TRBD1 matching over 8 bases. The J call may not be correct, given that the DNA end is closer to TRBJ2-7. Germline CDR1 SNHLY, CDR2 FYNNEI. There are 14 residues in the CDR3. The CDR3 sequence: CASSTGTGQYEQYF. The CDR3 nucleotides read TGTGCCAGCAGTACCGGGACAGGACAATACGAGCAGTACTTC.

This clone was detected only once. The genes are TRBV28 and TRBJ2-3, with 7 bases matching TRBD1. Looked up from germline, CDR1 is MDHEN and CDR2 is SYDVKM. This CDR3 has 13 amino acids. The trim removed 6 bases at V and 6 bases at J, leaving 6 bases unmatched. The CDR3 sequence: CASRETGKDTQYF. In DNA form, the CDR3 reads TGTGCCAGCAGGGAGACAGGGAAGGATACGCAGTATTTT.

This clone occurred once. The chain links TRBV7-6 to TRBJ2-5, with 7 positions matching TRBD1. This CDR3 is built from 16 residues. Germline-derived CDR1 and CDR2 are SGHVS and FNYEAQ. V was pared by 2 bases and J by 2 bases, with 8 bases of the junction left unmatched. This CDR3 reads CASSLIGRDSQETQYF. The CDR3 DNA reads as TGTGCCAGCAGCTTAATTGGCAGGGACAGTCAAGAGACCCAGTACTTC.

The chain has TRBV6-5 and TRBJ2-1, with D maybe TRBD2 (6 bases). The CDR3 runs 16 residues. V lost 2 bases and J 6 bases, leaving 17 bases between the germline ends. Germline V gene lookup returns CDR1 MNHEY and CDR2 SVGAGI. The CDR3 is CASSYLQGLSGNEQFF. DNA of the CDR3: TGTGCCAGCAGTTACCTTCAGGGACTTTCAGGCAATGAGCAGTTCTTC.

The V and J genes are TRBV5-1 and TRBJ2-5; no clear D gene. V gave up 2 bases and J gave up 3 bases, with 2 bases separating them. This CDR3 has 11 amino acids. Germline lookup yields CDR1 SGHRS and CDR2 YFSETQ. The CDR3 here is CASSFKETQYF. In nucleotides, the CDR3 is TGCGCCAGCAGCTTTAAAGAGACCCAGTACTTC.

CDR3 nucleotides: TGTGCCACCGGGGCGGGGGCCAACCAAGAGACCCAGTACTTC. Residues: CATGAGANQETQYF. The chain combines TRBV10-3 with TRBJ2-5; possibly TRBD2 for D (7 bases). The germline V gene has CDR1 ENHRY and CDR2 SYGVKD. The CDR3 loop spans 14 amino acids. The V and J ends lost 10 bases and 0 bases respectively, with 15 bases between them.

The gene calls are TRBV10-3 and TRBJ2-1; D not resolved. The V end lost 3 bases, the J end lost 2 bases, and 8 bases lay between the germline ends. This CDR3 has 14 amino acids. Germline CDR1 ENHRY, CDR2 SYGVKD. The CDR3 loop reads CAISDPPAYNEQFF. The CDR3 bases are TGTGCCATCAGTGACCCGCCGGCCTACAATGAGCAGTTCTTC.

This clone came up a few times. The chain joins TRBV5-1 to TRBJ2-7, with 8 bases identical to TRBD1. This CDR3 has 13 residues. Germline CDR1 and CDR2: SGHRS and YFSETQ. V was clipped by 5 bases and J by 5 bases; unmatched bases: 6. CDR3: CASSRTGFNEQYF. DNA for the CDR3: TGCGCCAGCAGTCGGACAGGGTTTAACGAGCAGTACTTC. Complete variable domain (other parts from reference TRBV5-1 and TRBJ2-7): KAGVTQTPRYLIKTRGQQVTLSCSPISGHRSVSWYQQTPGQGLQFLFEYFSETQRNKGNFPGRFSGRQFSNSRSEMNVSTLELGDSALYLCASSRTGFNEQYFGPGTRLTVT.

The V call is TRBV28, the J call TRBJ1-2; no reliable D call. The CDR3 length is 11 residues. Germline CDR1 and CDR2: MDHEN and SYDVKM. V lost 6 bases and J 8 bases, leaving 10 bases between the germline ends. CDR3: CASSSIRGYTF. The CDR3 DNA reads as TGTGCCAGCAGCTCTATCCGAGGCTACACCTTC.

This clone was recorded only once. This sequence joins TRBV9 and TRBJ2-7; 7 bases line up with TRBD1. V lost 3 bases, J lost 0 bases, and 6 bases stayed unmatched. The CDR3 runs to 15 residues. Germline V gene data show CDR1 as SGDLS and CDR2 as YYNGEE. The CDR3 nucleotides read TGTGCCAGCAGCGGCCAACGGGACAGCTCCTACGAGCAGTACTTC. Amino acids: CASSGQRDSSYEQYF.

V usage is TRBV5-1 and J usage is TRBJ1-1, with D unresolved. This CDR3 has 16 residues. Trimming left V 1 base short and J 1 base short, with 14 bases between. Germline CDR1 SGHRS, CDR2 YFSETQ. The CDR3 DNA is TGCGCCAGCAGCTTGACCCGGGTATCTCAGAACACTGAAGCTTTCTTT. Translated: CASSLTRVSQNTEAFF. The variable domain in full, with the rest retrieved from reference TRBV5-1 and TRBJ1-1, is KAGVTQTPRYLIKTRGQQVTLSCSPISGHRSVSWYQQTPGQGLQFLFEYFSETQRNKGNFPGRFSGRQFSNSRSEMNVSTLELGDSALYLCASSLTRVSQNTEAFFGQGTRLTVV.

This rearrangement joins TRBV28 to TRBJ2-7, with 9 positions matching TRBD1. Germline V gene sequence: CDR1 MDHEN, CDR2 SYDVKM. After removal of 3 bases from V and 3 bases from J, the junction contained 6 bases not matched to a gene. This CDR3 comprises 15 residues. CDR3 sequence reads: CASSLTGGLGYEQYF. The DNA of the CDR3 is TGTGCCAGCAGTTTGACAGGGGGGCTCGGCTACGAGCAGTACTTC.

In the case of this clone: One junction end does not reproduce the germline sequence, and a read error may be involved. The CDR3 sequence: CSSSPPGYEQYF. CDR3 DNA sequence: TGTTCCAGCAGCCCCCCAGGGTACGAGCAGTACTTC. J is TRBJ2-7 and V is TRBV7-9; maybe TRBD1 (5 bases). The CDR3 spans 12 residues. Germline V gene sequence: CDR1 SEHNR, CDR2 FQNEAQ (reference sequence).